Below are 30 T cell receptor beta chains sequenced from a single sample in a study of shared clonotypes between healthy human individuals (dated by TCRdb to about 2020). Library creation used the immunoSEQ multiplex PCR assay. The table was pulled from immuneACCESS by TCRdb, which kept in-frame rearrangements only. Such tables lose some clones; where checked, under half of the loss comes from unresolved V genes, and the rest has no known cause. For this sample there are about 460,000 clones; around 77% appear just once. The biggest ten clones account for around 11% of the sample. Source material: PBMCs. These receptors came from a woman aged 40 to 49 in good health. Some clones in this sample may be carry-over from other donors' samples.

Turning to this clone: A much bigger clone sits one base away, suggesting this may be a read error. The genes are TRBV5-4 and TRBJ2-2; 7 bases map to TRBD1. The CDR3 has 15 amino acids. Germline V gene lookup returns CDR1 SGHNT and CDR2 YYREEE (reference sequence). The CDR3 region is CASGFDFRGTGELFF. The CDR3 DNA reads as TGTGCCAGCGGCTTTGATTTCAGGGGGACCGGGGAGCTGTTTTTT. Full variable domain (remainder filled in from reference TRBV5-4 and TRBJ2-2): ETGVTQSPTHLIKTRGQQVTLRCSSQSGHNTVSWYQQALGQGPQFIFQYYREEENGRGNFPPRFSGLQFPNYSSELNVNALELDDSALYLCASGFDFRGTGELFFGEGSRLTVL.

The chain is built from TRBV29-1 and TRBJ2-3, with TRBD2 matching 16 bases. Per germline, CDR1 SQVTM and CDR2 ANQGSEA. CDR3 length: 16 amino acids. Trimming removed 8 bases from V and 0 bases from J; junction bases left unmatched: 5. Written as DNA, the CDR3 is TGCAGCCTCGGGACTAGCGGGGGGGTTAGCACAGATACGCAGTATTTT. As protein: CSLGTSGGVSTDTQYF.

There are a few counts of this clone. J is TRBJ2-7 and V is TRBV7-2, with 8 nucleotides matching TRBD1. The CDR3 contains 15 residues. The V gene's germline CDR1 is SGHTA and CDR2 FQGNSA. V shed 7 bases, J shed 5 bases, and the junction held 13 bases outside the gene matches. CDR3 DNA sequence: TGTGCCAGCACCCGGACAGGGATGGGGGTGAACGAGCAGTACTTC. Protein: CASTRTGMGVNEQYF.

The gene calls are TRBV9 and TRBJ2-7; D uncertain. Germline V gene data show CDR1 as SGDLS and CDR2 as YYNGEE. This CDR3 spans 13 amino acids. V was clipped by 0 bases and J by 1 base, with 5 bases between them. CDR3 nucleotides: TGTGCCAGCAGCGTAGACCCTTCCTACGAGCAGTACTTC. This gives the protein CASSVDPSYEQYF.

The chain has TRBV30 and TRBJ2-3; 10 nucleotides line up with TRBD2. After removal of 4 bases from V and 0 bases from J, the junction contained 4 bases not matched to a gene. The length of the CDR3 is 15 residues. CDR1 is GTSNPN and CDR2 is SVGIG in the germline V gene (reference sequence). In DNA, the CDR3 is TGTGCCTGGACGTTAGCGGGAGGCAGCACAGATACGCAGTATTTT. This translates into CAWTLAGGSTDTQYF.

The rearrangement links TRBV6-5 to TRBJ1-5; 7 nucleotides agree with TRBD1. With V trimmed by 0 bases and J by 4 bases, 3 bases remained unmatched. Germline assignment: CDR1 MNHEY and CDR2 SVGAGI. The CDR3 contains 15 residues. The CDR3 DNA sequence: TGTGCCAGCAGTTACTCGGGGACAGATAATCAGCCCCAGCATTTT. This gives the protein CASSYSGTDNQPQHF.

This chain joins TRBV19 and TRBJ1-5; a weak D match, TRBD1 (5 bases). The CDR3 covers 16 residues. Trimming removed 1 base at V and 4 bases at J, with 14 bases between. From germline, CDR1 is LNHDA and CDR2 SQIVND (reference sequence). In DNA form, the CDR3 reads TGTGCCAGTAGTATAGTAGGGGACGGGACGAATCAGCCCCAGCATTTT. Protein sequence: CASSIVGDGTNQPQHF. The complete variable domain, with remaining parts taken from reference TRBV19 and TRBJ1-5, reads DGGITQSPKYLFRKEGQNVTLSCEQNLNHDAMYWYRQDPGQGLRLIYYSQIVNDFQKGDIAEGYSVSREKKESFPLTVTSAQKNPTAFYLCASSIVGDGTNQPQHFGDGTRLSIL.

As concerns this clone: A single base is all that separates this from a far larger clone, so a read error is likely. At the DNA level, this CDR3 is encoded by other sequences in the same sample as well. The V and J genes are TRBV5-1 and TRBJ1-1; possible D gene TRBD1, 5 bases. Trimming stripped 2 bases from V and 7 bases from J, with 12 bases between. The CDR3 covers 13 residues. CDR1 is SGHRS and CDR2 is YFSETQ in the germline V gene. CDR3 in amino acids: CASSFWGLGEAFF. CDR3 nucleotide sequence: TGCGCCAGCAGCTTTTGGGGACTAGGTGAAGCTTTCTTT.

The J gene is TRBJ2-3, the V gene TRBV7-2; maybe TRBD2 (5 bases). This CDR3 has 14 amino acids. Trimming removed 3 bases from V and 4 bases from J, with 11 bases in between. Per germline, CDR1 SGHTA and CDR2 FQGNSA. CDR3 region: CASSFVGDADTQYF. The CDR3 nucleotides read TGTGCCAGCAGCTTTGTGGGAGACGCAGATACGCAGTATTTT.

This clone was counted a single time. This CDR3 is CASSFALASHNEQFF. DNA for the CDR3: TGTGCCAGCAGCTTTGCGCTAGCGAGCCACAATGAGCAGTTCTTC. This sequence joins TRBV5-4 and TRBJ2-1; D is possibly TRBD2 (6 bases). Trimming removed 2 bases from V and 5 bases from J, with 14 bases in between. This CDR3 is built from 15 residues. Germline-derived CDR1 and CDR2 are SGHNT and YYREEE (reference sequence).

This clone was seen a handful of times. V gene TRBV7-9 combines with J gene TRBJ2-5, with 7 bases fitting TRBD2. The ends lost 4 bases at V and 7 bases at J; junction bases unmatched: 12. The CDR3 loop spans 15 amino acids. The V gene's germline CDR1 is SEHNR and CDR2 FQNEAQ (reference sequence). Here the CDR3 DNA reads TGTGCCAGCAGCTCCGCCGGGGAGGGTCATGGGACCCAGTACTTC. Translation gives CASSSAGEGHGTQYF.

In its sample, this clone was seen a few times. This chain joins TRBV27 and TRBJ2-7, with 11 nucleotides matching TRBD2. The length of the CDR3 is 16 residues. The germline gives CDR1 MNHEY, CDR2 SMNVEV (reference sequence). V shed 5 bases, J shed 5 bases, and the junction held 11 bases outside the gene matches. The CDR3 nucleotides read TGTGCCAGCAGTCCCACAACTAGCGGGAGAGACCACGAGCAGTACTTC. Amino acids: CASSPTTSGRDHEQYF.

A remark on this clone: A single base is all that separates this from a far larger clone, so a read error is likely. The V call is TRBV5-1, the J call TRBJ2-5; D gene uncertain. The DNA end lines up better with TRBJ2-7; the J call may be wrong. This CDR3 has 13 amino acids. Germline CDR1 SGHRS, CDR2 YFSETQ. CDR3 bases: TGCGTCAGTTCGGCGGAGATCTCCTACGAGCAGTACTTC. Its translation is CVSSAEISYEQYF.

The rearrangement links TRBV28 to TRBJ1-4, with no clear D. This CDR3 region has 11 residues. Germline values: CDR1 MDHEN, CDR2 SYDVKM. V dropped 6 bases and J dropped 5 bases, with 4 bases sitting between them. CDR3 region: CASSHNEKLFF. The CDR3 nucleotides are TGTGCCAGCAGCCACAATGAAAAACTGTTTTTT.

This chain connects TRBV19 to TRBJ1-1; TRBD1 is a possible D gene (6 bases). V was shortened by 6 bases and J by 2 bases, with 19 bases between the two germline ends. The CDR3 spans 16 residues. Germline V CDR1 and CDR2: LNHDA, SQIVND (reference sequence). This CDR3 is CASSQPARGGNTEAFF. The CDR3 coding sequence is TGTGCCAGTAGCCAACCCGCCAGGGGAGGTAACACTGAAGCTTTCTTT.

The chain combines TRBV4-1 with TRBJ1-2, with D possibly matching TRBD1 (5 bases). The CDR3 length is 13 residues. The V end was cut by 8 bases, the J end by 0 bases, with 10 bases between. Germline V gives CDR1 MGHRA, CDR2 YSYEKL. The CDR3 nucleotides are TGCGCCAGCGGGACTCCTCCTAACTATGGCTACACCTTC. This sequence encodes CASGTPPNYGYTF.

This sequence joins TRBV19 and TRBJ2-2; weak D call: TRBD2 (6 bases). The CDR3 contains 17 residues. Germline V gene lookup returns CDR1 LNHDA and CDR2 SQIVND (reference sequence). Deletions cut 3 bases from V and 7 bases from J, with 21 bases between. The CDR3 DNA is TGTGCCAGTAGTATGAGCGGGTGGTTAGACGGTAACGGGGAGCTGTTTTTT. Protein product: CASSMSGWLDGNGELFF.

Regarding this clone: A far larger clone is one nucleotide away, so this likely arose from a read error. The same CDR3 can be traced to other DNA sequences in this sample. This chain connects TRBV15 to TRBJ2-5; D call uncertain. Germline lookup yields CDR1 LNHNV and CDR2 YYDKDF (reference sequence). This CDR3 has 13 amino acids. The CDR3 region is CATSRARSETQYF. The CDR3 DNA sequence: TGCGCCACCAGCAGAGCCAGAAGCGAGACCCAGTACTTC.

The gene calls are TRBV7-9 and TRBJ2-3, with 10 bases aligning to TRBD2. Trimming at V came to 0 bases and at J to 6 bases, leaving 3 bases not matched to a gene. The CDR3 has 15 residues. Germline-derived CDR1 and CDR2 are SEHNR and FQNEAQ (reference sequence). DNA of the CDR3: TGTGCCAGCAGCTTAGCAGCGGGAGGGCCGGATACGCAGTATTTT. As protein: CASSLAAGGPDTQYF.

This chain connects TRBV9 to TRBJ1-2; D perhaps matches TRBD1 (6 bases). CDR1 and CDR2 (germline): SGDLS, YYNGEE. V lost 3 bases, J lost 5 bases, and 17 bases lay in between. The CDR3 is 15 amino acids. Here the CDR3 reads CASSEGGAVGYGYTF. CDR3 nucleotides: TGTGCCAGCAGCGAGGGGGGAGCGGTGGGGTATGGCTACACCTTC.

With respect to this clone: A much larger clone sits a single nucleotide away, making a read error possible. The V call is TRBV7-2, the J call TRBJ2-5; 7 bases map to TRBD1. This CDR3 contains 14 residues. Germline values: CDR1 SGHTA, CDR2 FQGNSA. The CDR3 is CACSLTGNQETQYF. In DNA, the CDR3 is TGTGCCTGCAGCCTGACAGGGAACCAAGAGACCCAGTACTTC.

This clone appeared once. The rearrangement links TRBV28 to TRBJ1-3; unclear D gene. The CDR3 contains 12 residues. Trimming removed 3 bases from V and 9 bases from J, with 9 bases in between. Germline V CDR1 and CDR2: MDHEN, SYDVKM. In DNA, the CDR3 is TGTGCCAGCAGTTTGGGCAGGAGCACCATATATTTT. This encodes CASSLGRSTIYF. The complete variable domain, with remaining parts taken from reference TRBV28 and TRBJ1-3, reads DVKVTQSSRYLVKRTGEKVFLECVQDMDHENMFWYRQDPGLGLRLIYFSYDVKMKEKGDIPEGYSVSREKKERFSLILESASTNQTSMYLCASSLGRSTIYFGEGSWLTVV.

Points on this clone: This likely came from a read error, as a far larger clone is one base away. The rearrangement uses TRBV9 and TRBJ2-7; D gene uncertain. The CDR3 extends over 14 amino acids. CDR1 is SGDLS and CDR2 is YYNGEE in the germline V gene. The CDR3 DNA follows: TGTGCCAGCAGCCGGTCAGGCCGCTCCTACGAGCAGTGCTTC. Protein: CASSRSGRSYEQCF.

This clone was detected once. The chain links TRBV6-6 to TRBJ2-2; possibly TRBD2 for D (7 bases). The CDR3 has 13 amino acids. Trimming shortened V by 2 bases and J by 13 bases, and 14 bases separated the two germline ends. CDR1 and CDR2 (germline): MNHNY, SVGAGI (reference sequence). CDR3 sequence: CASSYRGGDSLFF. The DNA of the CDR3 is TGTGCCAGCAGTTACAGGGGGGGCGACTCGCTGTTTTTT.

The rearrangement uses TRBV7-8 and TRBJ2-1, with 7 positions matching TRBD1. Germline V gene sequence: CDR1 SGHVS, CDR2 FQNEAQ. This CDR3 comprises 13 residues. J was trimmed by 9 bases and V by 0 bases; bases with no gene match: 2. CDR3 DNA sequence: TGTGCCAGCAGCTTAGCCCGGGACAGTGAGCAGTTCTTC. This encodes CASSLARDSEQFF.

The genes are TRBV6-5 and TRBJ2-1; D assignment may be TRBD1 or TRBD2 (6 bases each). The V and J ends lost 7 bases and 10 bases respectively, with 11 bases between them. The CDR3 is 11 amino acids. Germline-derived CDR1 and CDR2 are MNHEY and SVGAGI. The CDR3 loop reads CASNRGGEQFF. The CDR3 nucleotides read TGTGCCAGCAACCGAGGGGGGGAGCAGTTCTTC.

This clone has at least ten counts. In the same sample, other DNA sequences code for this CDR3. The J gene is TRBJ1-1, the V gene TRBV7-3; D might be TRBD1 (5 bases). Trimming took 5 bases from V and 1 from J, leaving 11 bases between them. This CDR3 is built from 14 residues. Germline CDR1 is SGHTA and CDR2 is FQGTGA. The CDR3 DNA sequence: TGTGCCAGCAGCGCGGGACGGGGGAACACTGAAGCTTTCTTT. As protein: CASSAGRGNTEAFF.

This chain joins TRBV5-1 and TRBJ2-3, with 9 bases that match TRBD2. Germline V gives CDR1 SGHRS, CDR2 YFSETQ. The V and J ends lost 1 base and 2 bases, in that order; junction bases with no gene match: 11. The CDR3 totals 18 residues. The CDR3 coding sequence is TGCGCCAGCAGCTTGTGGGGGGAGCGGGAGGCCTACACAGATACGCAGTATTTT. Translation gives CASSLWGEREAYTDTQYF.

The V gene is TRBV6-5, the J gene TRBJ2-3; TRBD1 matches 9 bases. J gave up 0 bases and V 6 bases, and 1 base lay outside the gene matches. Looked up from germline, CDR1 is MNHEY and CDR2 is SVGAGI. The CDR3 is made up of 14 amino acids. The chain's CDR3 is CASRQGASTDTQYF. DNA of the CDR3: TGTGCCAGCAGACAGGGGGCAAGCACAGATACGCAGTATTTT.

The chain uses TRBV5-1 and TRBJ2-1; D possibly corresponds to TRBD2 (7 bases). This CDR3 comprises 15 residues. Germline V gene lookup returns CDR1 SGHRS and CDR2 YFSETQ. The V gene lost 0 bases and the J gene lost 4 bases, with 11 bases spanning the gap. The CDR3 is CASSLVAGAYNEQFF. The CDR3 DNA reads TGCGCCAGCAGCTTGGTCGCGGGGGCTTACAATGAGCAGTTCTTC. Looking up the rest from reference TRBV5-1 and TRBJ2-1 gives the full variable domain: KAGVTQTPRYLIKTRGQQVTLSCSPISGHRSVSWYQQTPGQGLQFLFEYFSETQRNKGNFPGRFSGRQFSNSRSEMNVSTLELGDSALYLCASSLVAGAYNEQFFGPGTRLTVL.